This T cell receptor beta chain was sequenced during a study of response to subunit inactivated influenza vaccine. Findings and caveats of the study: It was suggested by the authors that few new T cells are recruited by each seasonal influenza vaccination.

This clonotype appeared a few times. The antigen remains unidentified. TCRdb fed the RT-PCR reads into MiXCR, producing one record per CDR3 protein. Of 650,000 to 700,000 distinct CDR3 sequences in the sample, more than 15% were seen once. V was clipped by 4 bases and J by 6 bases, with 10 bases between them. This CDR3 is 12 amino acids long. Sequenced material: PBMCs from blood, taken about 11 days after vaccination. This receptor was obtained from a man between 45 and 60 years old who received an inactivated influenza vaccine. The chain recombines TRBV12-3 or TRBV12-4 with TRBJ2-7; D not certain. The CDR3 here is CASSSPGVEQYF. In DNA, the CDR3 is TGTGCCAGCAGTTCACCGGGCGTCGAGCAGTACTTC.